Reported below is one T cell receptor beta chain. The data stem from a study of blood T cell repertoires in COVID-19. V lost 5 bases to trimming and J lost 9 bases; unmatched junction nucleotides: 15. The CDR3 extends over 16 amino acids. The germline gives CDR1 MNHEY, CDR2 SMNVEV (reference sequence). Assay: immunoSEQ multiplex PCR; the TCRdb copy retains only in-frame clones and omits some. The profile shows about 280,000 clones, about 91% of them singletons. Which cohort a participant joined came from the clinical history participants gave. Exposed study participants had met a COVID-19 case within 2 weeks before entry.

The source material was PBMCs or T cells enriched from blood (not recorded which). The chain combines TRBV27 with TRBJ2-1; 8 bases map to TRBD2. The TCR was taken from a man aged 40-49 years who had been exposed to COVID-19. The CDR3 is CASSIGLAALVAEQFF. DNA for the CDR3: TGTGCCAGCAGTATCGGACTAGCAGCCCTGGTCGCTGAGCAGTTCTTC.